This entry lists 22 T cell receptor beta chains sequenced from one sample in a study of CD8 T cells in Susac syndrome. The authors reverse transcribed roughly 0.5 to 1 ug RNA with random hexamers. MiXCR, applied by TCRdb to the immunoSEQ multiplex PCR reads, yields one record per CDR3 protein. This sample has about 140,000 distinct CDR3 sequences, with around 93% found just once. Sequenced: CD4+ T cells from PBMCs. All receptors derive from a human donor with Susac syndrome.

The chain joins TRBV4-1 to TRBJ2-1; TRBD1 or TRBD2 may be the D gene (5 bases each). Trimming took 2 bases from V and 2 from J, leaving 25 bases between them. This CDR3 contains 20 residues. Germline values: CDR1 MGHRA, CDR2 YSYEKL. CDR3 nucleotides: TGCGCCAGCAGCCAACCACGAGGGGAAAGAGCGGTATTAACCTACAATGAGCAGTTCTTC. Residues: CASSQPRGERAVLTYNEQFF.

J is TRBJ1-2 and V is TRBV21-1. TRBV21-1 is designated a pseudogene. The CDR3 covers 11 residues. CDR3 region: CASSKSGGYTF. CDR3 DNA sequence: TGTGCCAGCAGCAAATCGGGAGGCTACACCTTC.

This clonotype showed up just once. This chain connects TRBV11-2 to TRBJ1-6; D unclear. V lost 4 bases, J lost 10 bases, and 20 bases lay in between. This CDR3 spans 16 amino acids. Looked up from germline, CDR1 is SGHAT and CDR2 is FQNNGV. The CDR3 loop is CASSSLRFRGDSPLHF. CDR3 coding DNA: TGTGCCAGCAGCTCCCTCCGGTTCCGGGGAGACTCACCCCTCCACTTT.

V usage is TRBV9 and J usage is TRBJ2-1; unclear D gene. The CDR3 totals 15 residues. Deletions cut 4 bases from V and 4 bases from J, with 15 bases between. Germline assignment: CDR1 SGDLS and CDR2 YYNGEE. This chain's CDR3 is CASSRGASWYNEQFF. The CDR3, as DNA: TGTGCCAGCAGCCGAGGCGCATCCTGGTACAATGAGCAGTTCTTC. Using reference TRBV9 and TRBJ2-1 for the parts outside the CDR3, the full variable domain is DSGVTQTPKHLITATGQRVTLRCSPRSGDLSVYWYQQSLDQGLQFLIQYYNGEERAKGNILERFSAQQFPDLHSELNLSSLELGDSALYFCASSRGASWYNEQFFGPGTRLTVL.

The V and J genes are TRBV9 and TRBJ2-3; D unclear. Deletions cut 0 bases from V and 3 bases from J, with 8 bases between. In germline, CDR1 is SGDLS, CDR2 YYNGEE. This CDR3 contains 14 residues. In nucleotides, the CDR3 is TGTGCCAGCAGCGTAGAGGATTTGACAGATACGCAGTATTTT. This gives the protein CASSVEDLTDTQYF.

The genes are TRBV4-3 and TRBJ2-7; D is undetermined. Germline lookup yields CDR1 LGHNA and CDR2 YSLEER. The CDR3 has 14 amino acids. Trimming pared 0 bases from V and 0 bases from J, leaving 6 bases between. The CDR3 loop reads CASSQEHSSYEQYF. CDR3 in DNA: TGCGCCAGCAGCCAAGAGCACAGCTCCTACGAGCAGTACTTC.

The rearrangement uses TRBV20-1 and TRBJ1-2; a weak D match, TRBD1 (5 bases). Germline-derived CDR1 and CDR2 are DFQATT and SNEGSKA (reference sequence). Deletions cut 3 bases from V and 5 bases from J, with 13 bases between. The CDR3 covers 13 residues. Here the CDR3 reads CSASPPWGYGYTF. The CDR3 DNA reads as TGCAGTGCTAGTCCCCCGTGGGGGTATGGCTACACCTTC.

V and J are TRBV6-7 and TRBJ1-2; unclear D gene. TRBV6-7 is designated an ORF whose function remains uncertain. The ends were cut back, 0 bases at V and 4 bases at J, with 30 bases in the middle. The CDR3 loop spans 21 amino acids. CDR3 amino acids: CASSYSNTRKALGVKVYGYTF. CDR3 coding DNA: TGTGCCAGCAGTTACTCGAACACGAGGAAGGCACTCGGGGTGAAGGTCTATGGCTACACCTTC.

CDR3 protein: CASRGDRGYGTEAFF. CDR3 nucleotide sequence: TGTGCCTCACGGGGTGACAGGGGGTATGGAACTGAAGCTTTCTTT. The V and J genes are TRBV30 and TRBJ1-1; 9 nucleotides line up with TRBD1. The CDR3 is made up of 15 amino acids. V was pared by 7 bases and J by 5 bases, with 14 bases of the junction left unmatched. CDR1 is GTSNPN, CDR2 SVGIG, per germline (reference sequence).

CDR3 protein: CASSQWGSEAFF. The DNA for the CDR3 is TGTGCCAGCAGCCAATGGGGGTCTGAAGCTTTCTTT. The chain links TRBV5-6 to TRBJ1-1; D perhaps matches TRBD1 (5 bases). CDR3 size: 12 residues. Germline V CDR1 and CDR2: SGHDT, YYEEEE. Trimming removed 4 bases from V and 6 bases from J, with 10 bases in between.

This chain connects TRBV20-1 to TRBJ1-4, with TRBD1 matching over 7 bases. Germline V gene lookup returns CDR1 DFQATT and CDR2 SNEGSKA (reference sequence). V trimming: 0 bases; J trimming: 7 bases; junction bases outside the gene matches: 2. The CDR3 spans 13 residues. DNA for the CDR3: TGCAGTGCTAGAGAACAGGGGAGTGAAAAACTGTTTTTT. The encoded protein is CSAREQGSEKLFF.

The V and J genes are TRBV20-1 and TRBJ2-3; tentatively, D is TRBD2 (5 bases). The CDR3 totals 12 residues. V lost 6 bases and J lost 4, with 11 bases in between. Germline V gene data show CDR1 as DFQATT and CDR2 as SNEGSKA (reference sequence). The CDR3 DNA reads TGCAGTGCCCCCATCGGGGCAGATACGCAGTATTTT. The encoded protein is CSAPIGADTQYF.

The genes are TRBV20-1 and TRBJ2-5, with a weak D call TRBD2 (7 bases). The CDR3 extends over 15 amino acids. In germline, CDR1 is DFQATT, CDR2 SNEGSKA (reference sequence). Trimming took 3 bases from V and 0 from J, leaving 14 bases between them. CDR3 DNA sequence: TGCAGTGCTAGGGCGCGGGGGCACTACCAAGAGACCCAGTACTTC. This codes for CSARARGHYQETQYF.

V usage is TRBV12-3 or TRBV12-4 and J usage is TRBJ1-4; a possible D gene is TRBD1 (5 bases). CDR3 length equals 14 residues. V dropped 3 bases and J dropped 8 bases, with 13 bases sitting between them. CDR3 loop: CASSFSGIREKLFF. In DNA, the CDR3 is TGTGCCAGCAGTTTCTCAGGGATTCGCGAAAAACTGTTTTTT.

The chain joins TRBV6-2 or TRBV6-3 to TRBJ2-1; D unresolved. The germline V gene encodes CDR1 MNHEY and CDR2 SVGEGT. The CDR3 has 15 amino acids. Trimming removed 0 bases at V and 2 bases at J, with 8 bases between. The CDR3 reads CASSYSRVPYNEQFF. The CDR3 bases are TGTGCCAGCAGTTACTCTAGGGTCCCCTACAATGAGCAGTTCTTC.

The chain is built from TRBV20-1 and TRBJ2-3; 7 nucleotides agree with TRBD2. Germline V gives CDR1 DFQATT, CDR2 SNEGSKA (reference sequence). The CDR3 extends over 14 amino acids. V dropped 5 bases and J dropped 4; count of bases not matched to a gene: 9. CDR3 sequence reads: CSAARGSAADTQYF. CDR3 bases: TGCAGTGCTGCGCGGGGGTCCGCCGCAGATACGCAGTATTTT.

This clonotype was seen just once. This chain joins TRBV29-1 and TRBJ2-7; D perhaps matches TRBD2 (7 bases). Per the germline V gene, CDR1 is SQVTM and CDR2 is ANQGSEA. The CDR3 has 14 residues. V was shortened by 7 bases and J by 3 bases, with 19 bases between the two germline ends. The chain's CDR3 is CSAYTRGRDYEQYF. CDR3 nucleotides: TGCAGCGCCTACACGCGGGGGCGCGACTACGAGCAGTACTTC.

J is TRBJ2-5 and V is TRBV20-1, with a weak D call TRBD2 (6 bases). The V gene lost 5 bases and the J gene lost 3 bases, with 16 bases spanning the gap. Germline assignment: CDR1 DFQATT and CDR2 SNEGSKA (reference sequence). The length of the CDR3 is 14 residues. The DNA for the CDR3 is TGCAGTGCTCTTAGGGGCGGGACGGAAGAGACCCAGTACTTC. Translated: CSALRGGTEETQYF.

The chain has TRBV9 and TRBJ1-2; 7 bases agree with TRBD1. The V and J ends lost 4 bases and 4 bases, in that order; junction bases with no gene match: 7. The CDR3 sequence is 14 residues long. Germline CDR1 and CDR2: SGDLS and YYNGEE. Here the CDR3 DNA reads TGTGCCAGCAGCCCACGGGACAGTCCCTATGGCTACACCTTC. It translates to CASSPRDSPYGYTF.

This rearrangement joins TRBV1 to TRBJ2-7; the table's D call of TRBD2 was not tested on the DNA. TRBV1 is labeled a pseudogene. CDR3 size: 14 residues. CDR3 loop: CTSTYGGVLYEQYF. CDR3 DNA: TGCACCAGCACATATGGAGGGGTTCTCTACGAGCAGTACTTC.

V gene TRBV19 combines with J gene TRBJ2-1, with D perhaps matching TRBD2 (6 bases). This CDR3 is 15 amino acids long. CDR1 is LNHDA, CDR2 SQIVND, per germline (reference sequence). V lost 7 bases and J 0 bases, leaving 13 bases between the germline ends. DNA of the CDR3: TGTGCCAGTAAGATTAGGGAGGCCTCCTACAATGAGCAGTTCTTC. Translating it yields CASKIREASYNEQFF. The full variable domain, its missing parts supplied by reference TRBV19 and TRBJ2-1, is DGGITQSPKYLFRKEGQNVTLSCEQNLNHDAMYWYRQDPGQGLRLIYYSQIVNDFQKGDIAEGYSVSREKKESFPLTVTSAQKNPTAFYLCASKIREASYNEQFFGPGTRLTVL.

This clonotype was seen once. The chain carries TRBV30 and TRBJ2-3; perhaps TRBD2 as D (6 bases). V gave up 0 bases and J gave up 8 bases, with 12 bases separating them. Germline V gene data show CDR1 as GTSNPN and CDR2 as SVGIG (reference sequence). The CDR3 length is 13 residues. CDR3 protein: CAWSVRLEATQYF. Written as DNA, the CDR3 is TGTGCCTGGAGTGTAAGACTAGAGGCTACGCAGTATTTT.